This T cell receptor (beta chain) derives from a study of OX40 agonist ivuxolimab in advanced cancers. The germline V gene has CDR1 SQVTM and CDR2 ANQGSEA. The CDR3 runs to 11 residues. Trimming took 7 bases from V and 1 from J, leaving 7 bases between them. Sequencing was performed with immunoSEQ multiplex PCR; in TCRdb, only in-frame clones are kept and a portion is missing. The data hold roughly 63,000 clones, with roughly 89% observed a single time. This clone was seen a handful of times. The TCR was taken from an adult with an advanced solid tumor such as melanoma, head and neck, liver or kidney cancer. The sequenced sample was CD4+ or CD8+ T cells sorted from blood, obtained in a trial of the OX40 agonist ivuxolimab. The V and J genes are TRBV29-1 and TRBJ1-1; D uncertain. The CDR3 DNA sequence: TGCAGCGCCACAGCGAACACTGAAGCTTTCTTT. Its translation is CSATANTEAFF.